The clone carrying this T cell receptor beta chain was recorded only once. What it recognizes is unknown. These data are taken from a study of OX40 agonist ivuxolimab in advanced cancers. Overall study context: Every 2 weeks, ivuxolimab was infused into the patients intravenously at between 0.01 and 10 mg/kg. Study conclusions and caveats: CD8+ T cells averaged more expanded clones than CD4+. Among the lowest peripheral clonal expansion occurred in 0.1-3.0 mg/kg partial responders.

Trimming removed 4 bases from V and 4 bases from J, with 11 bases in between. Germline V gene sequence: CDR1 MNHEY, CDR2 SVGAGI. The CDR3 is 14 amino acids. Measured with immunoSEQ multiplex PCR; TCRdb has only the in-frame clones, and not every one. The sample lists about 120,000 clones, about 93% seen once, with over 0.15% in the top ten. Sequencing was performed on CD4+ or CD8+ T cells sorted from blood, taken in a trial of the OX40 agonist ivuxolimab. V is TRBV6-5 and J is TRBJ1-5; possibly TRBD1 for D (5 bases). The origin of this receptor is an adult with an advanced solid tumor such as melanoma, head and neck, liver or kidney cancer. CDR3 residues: CASSLSQGNQPQHF. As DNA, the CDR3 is TGTGCCAGCAGTTTGAGCCAGGGAAATCAGCCCCAGCATTTT.